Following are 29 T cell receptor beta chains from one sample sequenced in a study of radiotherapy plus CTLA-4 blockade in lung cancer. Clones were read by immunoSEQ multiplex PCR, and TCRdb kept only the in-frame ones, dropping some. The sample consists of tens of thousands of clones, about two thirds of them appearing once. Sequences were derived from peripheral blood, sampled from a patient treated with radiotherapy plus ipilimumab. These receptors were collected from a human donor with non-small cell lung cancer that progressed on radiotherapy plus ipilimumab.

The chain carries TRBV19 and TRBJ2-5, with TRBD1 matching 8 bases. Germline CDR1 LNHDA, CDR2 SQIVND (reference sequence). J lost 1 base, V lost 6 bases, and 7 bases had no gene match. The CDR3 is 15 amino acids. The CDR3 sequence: CASSPAQGAQETQYF. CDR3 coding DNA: TGTGCCAGTAGCCCCGCGCAGGGGGCCCAAGAGACCCAGTACTTC.

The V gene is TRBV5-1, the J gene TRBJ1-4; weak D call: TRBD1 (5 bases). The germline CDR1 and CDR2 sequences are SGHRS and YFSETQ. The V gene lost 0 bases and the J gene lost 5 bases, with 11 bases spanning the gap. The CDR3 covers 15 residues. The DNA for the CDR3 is TGCGCCAGCAGCTTGGGGAACAGGTTCAATGAAAAACTGTTTTTT. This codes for CASSLGNRFNEKLFF.

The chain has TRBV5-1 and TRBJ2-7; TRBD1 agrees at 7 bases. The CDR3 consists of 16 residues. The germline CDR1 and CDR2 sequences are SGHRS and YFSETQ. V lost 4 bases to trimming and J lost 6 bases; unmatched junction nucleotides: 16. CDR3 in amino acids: CASSQRTGVLSSEQYF. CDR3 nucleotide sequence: TGCGCCAGCAGCCAACGGACAGGCGTTTTGTCTTCCGAGCAGTACTTC.

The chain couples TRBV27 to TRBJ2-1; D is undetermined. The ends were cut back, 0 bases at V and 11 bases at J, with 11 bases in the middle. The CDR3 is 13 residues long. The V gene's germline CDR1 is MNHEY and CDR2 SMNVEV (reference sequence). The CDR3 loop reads CASSLSPGTKQFF. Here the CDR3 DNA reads TGTGCCAGCAGTTTATCGCCCGGAACTAAGCAGTTCTTC.

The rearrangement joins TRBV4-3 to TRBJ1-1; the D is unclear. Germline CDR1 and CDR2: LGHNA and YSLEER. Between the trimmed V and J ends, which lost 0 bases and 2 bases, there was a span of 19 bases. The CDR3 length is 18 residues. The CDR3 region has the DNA TGCGCCAGCAGCCAAGATGTAATAATGGCAGATCTTAACACTGAAGCTTTCTTT. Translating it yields CASSQDVIMADLNTEAFF.

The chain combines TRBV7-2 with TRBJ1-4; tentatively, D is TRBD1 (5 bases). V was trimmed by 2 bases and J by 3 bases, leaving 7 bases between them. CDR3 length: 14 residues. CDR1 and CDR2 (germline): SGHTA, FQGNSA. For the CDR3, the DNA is TGTGCCAGCAGCTTACGGGGGGCTAATGAAAAACTGTTTTTT. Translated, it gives CASSLRGANEKLFF. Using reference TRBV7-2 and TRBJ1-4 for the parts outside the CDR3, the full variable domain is GAGVSQSPSNKVTEKGKDVELRCDPISGHTALYWYRQSLGQGLEFLIYFQGNSAPDKSGLPSDRFSAERTGGSVSTLTIQRTQQEDSAVYLCASSLRGANEKLFFGSGTQLSVL.

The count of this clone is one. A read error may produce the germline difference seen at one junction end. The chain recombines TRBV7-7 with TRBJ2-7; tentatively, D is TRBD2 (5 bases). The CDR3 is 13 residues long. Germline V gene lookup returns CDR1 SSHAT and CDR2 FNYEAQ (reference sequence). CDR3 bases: TGTGCTAGCAGCCCCGGGATATCCTACGAGCAGTACTTC. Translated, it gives CASSPGISYEQYF.

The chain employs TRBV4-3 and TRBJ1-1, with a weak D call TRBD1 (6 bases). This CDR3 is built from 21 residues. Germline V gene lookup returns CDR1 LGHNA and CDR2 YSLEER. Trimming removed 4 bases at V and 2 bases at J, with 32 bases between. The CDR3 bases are TGCGCCAGCAGCCCCGCTGGGGGCCAGGGTCCCGACTCACCACTCAACACTGAAGCTTTCTTT. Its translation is CASSPAGGQGPDSPLNTEAFF.

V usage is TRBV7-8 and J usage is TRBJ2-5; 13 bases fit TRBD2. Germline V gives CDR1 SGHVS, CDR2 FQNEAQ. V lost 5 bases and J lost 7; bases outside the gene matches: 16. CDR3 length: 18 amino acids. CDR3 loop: CASSPLGLAGRVVGTQYF. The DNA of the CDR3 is TGTGCCAGCAGCCCTTTGGGACTAGCGGGAAGGGTAGTTGGGACCCAGTACTTC.

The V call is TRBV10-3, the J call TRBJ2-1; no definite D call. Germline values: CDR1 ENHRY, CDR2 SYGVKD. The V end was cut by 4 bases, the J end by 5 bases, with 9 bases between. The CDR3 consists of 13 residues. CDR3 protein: CAISAPRNNEQFF. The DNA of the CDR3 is TGTGCCATCAGTGCGCCTCGAAACAATGAGCAGTTCTTC.

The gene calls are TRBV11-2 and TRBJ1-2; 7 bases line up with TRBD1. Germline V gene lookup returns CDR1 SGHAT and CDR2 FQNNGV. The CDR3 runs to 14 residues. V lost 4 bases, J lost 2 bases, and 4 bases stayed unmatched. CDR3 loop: CASSSAGGNYGYTF. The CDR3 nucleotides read TGTGCCAGCAGCTCGGCAGGGGGGAACTATGGCTACACCTTC. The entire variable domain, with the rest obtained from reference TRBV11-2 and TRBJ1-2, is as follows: EAGVAQSPRYKIIEKRQSVAFWCNPISGHATLYWYQQILGQGPKLLIQFQNNGVVDDSQLPKDRFSAERLKGVDSTLKIQPAKLEDSAVYLCASSSAGGNYGYTFGSGTRLTVV.

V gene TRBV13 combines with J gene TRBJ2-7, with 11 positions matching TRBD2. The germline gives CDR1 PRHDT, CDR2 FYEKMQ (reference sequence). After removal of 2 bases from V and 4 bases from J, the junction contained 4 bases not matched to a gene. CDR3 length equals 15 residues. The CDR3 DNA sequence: TGTGCCAGCAGCTTATCGACTAGCGGGAATTACGAGCAGTACTTC. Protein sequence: CASSLSTSGNYEQYF.

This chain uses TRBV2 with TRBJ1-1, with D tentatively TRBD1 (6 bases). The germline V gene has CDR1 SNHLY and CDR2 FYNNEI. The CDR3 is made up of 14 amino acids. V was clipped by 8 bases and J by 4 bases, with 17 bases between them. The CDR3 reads CASSPKGGLTEAFF. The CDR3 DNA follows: TGTGCCAGCTCCCCGAAGGGGGGGCTCACTGAAGCTTTCTTT.

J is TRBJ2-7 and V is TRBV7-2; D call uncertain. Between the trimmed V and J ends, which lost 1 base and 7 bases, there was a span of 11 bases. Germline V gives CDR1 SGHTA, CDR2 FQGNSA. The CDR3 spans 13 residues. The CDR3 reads CASSLGSLSEQYF. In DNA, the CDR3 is TGTGCCAGCAGCTTAGGTAGTCTCTCGGAGCAGTACTTC.

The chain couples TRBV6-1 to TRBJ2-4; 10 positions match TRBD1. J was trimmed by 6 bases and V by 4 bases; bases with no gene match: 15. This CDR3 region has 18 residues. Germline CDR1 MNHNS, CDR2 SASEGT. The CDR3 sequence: CASSASRQGAKVANIQYF. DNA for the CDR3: TGTGCCAGCAGTGCGTCCAGACAGGGGGCGAAAGTGGCAAACATTCAGTACTTC.

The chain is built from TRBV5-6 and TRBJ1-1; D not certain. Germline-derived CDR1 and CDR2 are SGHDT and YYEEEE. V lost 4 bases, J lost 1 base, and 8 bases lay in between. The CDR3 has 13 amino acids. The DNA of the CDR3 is TGTGCCAGCAGCCGGGGAGCGAACACTGAAGCTTTCTTT. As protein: CASSRGANTEAFF.

The CDR3 reads CASRGDRNTGELFF. CDR3 nucleotide sequence: TGCGCCAGCAGAGGGGATCGGAACACCGGGGAGCTGTTTTTT. The chain uses TRBV5-1 and TRBJ2-2; tentatively, D is TRBD1 (5 bases). This CDR3 region has 14 residues. The V end was cut by 5 bases, the J end by 1 base, with 9 bases between. Germline-derived CDR1 and CDR2 are SGHRS and YFSETQ.

This CDR3 is CASSPSGGRAFEQYF. The DNA for the CDR3 is TGTGCCAGCAGCCCTTCGGGCGGGAGGGCCTTCGAGCAGTACTTC. This chain uses TRBV7-2 with TRBJ2-7; 9 nucleotides match TRBD2. Germline CDR1 reads SGHTA; CDR2 reads FQGNSA. The V segment lost 5 bases and the J segment 6 bases; nucleotides outside the gene matches: 11. The CDR3 covers 15 residues.

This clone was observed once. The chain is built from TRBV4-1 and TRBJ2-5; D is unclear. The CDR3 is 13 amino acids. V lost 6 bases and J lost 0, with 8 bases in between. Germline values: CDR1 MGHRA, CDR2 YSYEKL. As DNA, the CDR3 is TGCGCCAGCAGTACGACCTACCAAGAGACCCAGTACTTC. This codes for CASSTTYQETQYF.

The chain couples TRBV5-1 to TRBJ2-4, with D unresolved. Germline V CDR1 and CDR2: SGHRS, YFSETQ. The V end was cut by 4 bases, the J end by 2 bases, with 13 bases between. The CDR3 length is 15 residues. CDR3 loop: CASSTLQESKNIQYF. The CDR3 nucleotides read TGCGCCAGCAGCACCCTCCAGGAATCCAAAAACATTCAGTACTTC. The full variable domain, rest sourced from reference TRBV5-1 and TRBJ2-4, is KAGVTQTPRYLIKTRGQQVTLSCSPISGHRSVSWYQQTPGQGLQFLFEYFSETQRNKGNFPGRFSGRQFSNSRSEMNVSTLELGDSALYLCASSTLQESKNIQYFGAGTRLSVL.

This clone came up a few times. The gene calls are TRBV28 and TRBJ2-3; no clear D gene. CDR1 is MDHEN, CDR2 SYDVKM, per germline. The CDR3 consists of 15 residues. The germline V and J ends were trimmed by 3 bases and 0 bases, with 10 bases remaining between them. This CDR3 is CASSLSTASTDTQYF. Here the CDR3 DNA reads TGTGCCAGCAGTTTGTCCACAGCTAGCACAGATACGCAGTATTTT.

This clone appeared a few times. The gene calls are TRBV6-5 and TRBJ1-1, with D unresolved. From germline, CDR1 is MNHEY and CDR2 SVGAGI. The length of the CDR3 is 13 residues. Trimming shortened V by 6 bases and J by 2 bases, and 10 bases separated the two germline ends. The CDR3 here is CASRGFLNTEAFF. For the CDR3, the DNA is TGTGCCAGCAGGGGATTCCTAAACACTGAAGCTTTCTTT.

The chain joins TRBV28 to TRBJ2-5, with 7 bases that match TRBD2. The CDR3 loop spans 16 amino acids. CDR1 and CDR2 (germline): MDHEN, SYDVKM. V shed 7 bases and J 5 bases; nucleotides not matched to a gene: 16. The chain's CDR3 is CASTQRGGGKQETQYF. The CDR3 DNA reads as TGTGCCAGCACGCAAAGGGGCGGGGGAAAGCAGGAGACCCAGTACTTC.

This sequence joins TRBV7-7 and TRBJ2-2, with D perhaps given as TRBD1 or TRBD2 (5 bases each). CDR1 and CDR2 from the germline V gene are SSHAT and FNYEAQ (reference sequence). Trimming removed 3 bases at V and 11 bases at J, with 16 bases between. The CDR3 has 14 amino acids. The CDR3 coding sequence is TGTGCCAGCAGCTTGAGGGGCGACGCGAGAGAGCTGTTTTTT. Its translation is CASSLRGDARELFF.

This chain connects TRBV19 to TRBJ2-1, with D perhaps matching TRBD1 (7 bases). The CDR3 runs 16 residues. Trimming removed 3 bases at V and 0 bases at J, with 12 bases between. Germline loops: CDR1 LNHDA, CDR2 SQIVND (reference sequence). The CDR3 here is CASSMGQGGSYNEQFF. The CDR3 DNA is TGTGCCAGTAGTATGGGCCAGGGGGGCTCCTACAATGAGCAGTTCTTC.

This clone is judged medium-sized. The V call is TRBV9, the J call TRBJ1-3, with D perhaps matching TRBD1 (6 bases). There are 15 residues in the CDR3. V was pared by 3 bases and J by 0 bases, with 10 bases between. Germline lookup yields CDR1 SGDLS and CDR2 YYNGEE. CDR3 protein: CASSADRSSGNTIYF. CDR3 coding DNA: TGTGCCAGCAGCGCAGACAGGAGCTCTGGAAACACCATATATTTT.

The CDR3 DNA reads as TGTGCCAGCTCACCGGGGGCCACTAATGAAAAACTGTTTTTT. Amino acid sequence: CASSPGATNEKLFF. The chain is built from TRBV18 and TRBJ1-4; D may be TRBD1 (6 bases). CDR1 KGHSH and CDR2 LQKENI come from the germline V gene. CDR3 length: 14 residues. V was clipped by 3 bases and J by 2 bases, with 7 bases between them.

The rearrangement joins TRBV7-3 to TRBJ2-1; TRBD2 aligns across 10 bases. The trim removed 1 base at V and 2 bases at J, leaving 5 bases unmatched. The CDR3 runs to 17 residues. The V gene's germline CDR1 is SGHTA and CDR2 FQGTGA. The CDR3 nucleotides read TGTGCCAGCAGCTTAAATGTAGCGGGAGGCCCCTACAATGAGCAGTTCTTC. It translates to CASSLNVAGGPYNEQFF.

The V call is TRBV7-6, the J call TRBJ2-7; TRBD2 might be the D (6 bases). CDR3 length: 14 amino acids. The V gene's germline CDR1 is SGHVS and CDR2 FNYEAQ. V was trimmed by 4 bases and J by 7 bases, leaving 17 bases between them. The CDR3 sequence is CASSSRETLGEQYF. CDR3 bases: TGTGCCAGCAGCTCCCGGGAGACCCTCGGAGAGCAGTACTTC.